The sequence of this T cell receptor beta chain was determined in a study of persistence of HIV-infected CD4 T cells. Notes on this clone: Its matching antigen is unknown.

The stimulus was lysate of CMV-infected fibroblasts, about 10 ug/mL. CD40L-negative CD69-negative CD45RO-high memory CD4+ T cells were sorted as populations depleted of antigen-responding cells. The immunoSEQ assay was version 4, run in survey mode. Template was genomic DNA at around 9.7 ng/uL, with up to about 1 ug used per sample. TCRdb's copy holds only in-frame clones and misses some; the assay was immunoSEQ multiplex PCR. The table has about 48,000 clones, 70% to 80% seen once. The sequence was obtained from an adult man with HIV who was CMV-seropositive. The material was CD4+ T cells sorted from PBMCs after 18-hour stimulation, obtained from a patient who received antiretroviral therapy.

Written as DNA, the CDR3 is TGTGCCAGCAGCTTAGGTGGCTTCGGGCTGTTTTTT. This codes for CASSLGGFGLFF. This rearrangement joins TRBV7-8 to TRBJ1-4; D not certain. From germline, CDR1 is SGHVS and CDR2 FQNEAQ. The CDR3 covers 12 residues. The V gene lost 1 base and the J gene lost 14 bases, with 11 bases spanning the gap.